These 14 T cell receptor beta chains were all obtained from the same sample, sequenced in a study of T cell responses to AZD1222 COVID-19 vaccine. Data came from immunoSEQ multiplex PCR; TCRdb stores just in-frame clones and leaves some out. This table holds about 84,000 clones, around 90% found once. Sequencing used peripheral blood, obtained on day 0 of AZD1222 vaccination. These receptors came from an adult in good health.

The chain recombines TRBV19 with TRBJ1-5; TRBD1 matches 10 bases. CDR3 length: 16 amino acids. CDR1 is LNHDA, CDR2 SQIVND, per germline (reference sequence). Trimming at V came to 3 bases and at J to 7 bases, leaving 9 bases not matched to a gene. CDR3 in DNA: TGTGCCAGTAGTATTCCGGGACAGGGGTTCTGGCAGCCCCAGCATTTT. Amino acid sequence: CASSIPGQGFWQPQHF.

CDR3 in amino acids: CASSESGTLREQYF. The CDR3 DNA reads as TGTGCCAGCAGTGAAAGCGGGACATTGAGGGAGCAGTACTTC. The gene calls are TRBV25-1 and TRBJ2-7, with D perhaps matching TRBD2 (7 bases). The germline V gene encodes CDR1 MGHDK and CDR2 SYGVNS. V lost 2 bases and J lost 7, with 15 bases in between. The CDR3 sequence is 14 residues long.

CDR3 amino acids: CASSFSREFGNTIYF. CDR3 nucleotide sequence: TGTGCCAGCAGCTTCAGCAGGGAATTCGGAAACACCATATATTTT. This chain connects TRBV5-5 to TRBJ1-3, with D possibly being TRBD1 (5 bases). Trimming removed 2 bases at V and 4 bases at J, with 13 bases between. Germline V gene data show CDR1 as SGHKS and CDR2 as YYEKEE (reference sequence). The CDR3 covers 15 residues.

J is TRBJ1-3 and V is TRBV19; 8 bases line up with TRBD1. This CDR3 spans 15 amino acids. Germline lookup yields CDR1 LNHDA and CDR2 SQIVND (reference sequence). After removal of 3 bases from V and 4 bases from J, the junction contained 5 bases not matched to a gene. This CDR3 reads CASSIAGGEGNTIYF. The CDR3 coding sequence is TGTGCCAGTAGTATCGCAGGGGGCGAAGGAAACACCATATATTTT.

CDR3 protein: CASSPSGLSNQPQHF. CDR3 coding DNA: TGTGCCAGCTCACCCTCAGGCCTGAGCAATCAGCCCCAGCATTTT. This chain joins TRBV18 and TRBJ1-5; no clear D. The CDR3 consists of 15 residues. In germline, CDR1 is KGHSH, CDR2 LQKENI. V was clipped by 3 bases and J by 1 base, with 10 bases between them.

V gene TRBV6-6 combines with J gene TRBJ1-6; 8 bases map to TRBD1. Germline CDR1 reads MNHNY; CDR2 reads SVGAGI (reference sequence). This CDR3 has 15 residues. V was pared by 4 bases and J by 10 bases, with 9 bases of the junction left unmatched. This CDR3 is CASSSRGQGNSPLHF. CDR3 bases: TGTGCCAGCAGTTCCCGCGGACAGGGCAACTCACCCCTCCACTTT.

The CDR3 DNA reads TGTGCCAGCTTTCTTCAGGGGCCCCCAGATACGCAGTATTTT. Its protein product is CASFLQGPPDTQYF. V and J are TRBV28 and TRBJ2-3; possible D gene TRBD1, 6 bases. CDR3 length equals 14 residues. Per the germline V gene, CDR1 is MDHEN and CDR2 is SYDVKM. V shed 8 bases and J shed 4 bases, with 16 bases lying between them.

The chain has TRBV29-1 and TRBJ1-1; unclear D gene. The CDR3 consists of 12 residues. V lost 4 bases and J lost 4, with 10 bases in between. The germline V gene encodes CDR1 SQVTM and CDR2 ANQGSEA. CDR3 in amino acids: CSVVRSFTEAFF. In nucleotides, the CDR3 is TGCAGCGTTGTTCGGTCATTCACTGAAGCTTTCTTT.

The V and J genes are TRBV30 and TRBJ2-3, with D possibly being TRBD1 or TRBD2 (5 bases each). V shed 2 bases and J shed 8 bases, with 17 bases lying between them. The CDR3 consists of 14 residues. Germline CDR1 reads GTSNPN; CDR2 reads SVGIG (reference sequence). The CDR3 DNA follows: TGTGCCTGGAGTCTGGGGCTAGCCGGCGTTACGCAGTATTTT. It encodes CAWSLGLAGVTQYF.

V and J are TRBV6-5 and TRBJ1-6; TRBD1 agrees at 9 bases. The V segment lost 0 bases and the J segment 10 bases; nucleotides outside the gene matches: 4. The CDR3 loop spans 15 amino acids. Germline lookup yields CDR1 MNHEY and CDR2 SVGAGI. The chain's CDR3 is CASSYSTGGSSPLHF. In nucleotides, the CDR3 is TGTGCCAGCAGTTACTCGACAGGGGGTAGCTCACCCCTCCACTTT.

The CDR3 reads CASSPGQGSNTEAFF. DNA for the CDR3: TGTGCCAGCTCACCAGGACAGGGGTCTAACACTGAAGCTTTCTTT. V is TRBV18 and J is TRBJ1-1, with 9 bases aligning to TRBD1. With V trimmed by 2 bases and J by 2 bases, 3 bases remained unmatched. The CDR3 runs to 15 residues. The germline gives CDR1 KGHSH, CDR2 LQKENI.

J is TRBJ2-2 and V is TRBV4-2; 8 bases are shared with TRBD1. Germline V gene lookup returns CDR1 LGHNA and CDR2 YNFKEQ. The CDR3 consists of 16 residues. V gave up 0 bases and J gave up 6 bases; unmatched junction bases: 6. The CDR3 is CASSQDQGQGSGELFF. CDR3 nucleotide sequence: TGTGCCAGCAGCCAAGATCAAGGACAGGGCTCCGGGGAGCTGTTTTTT.

This chain joins TRBV2 and TRBJ2-7; 13 nucleotides align to TRBD2. The junction had 5 bases not matched to a gene; V was cut back by 7 bases and J by 5 bases. Germline values: CDR1 SNHLY, CDR2 FYNNEI. The CDR3 extends over 14 amino acids. CDR3 nucleotides: TGTGCCAGCACCGGAGGACTAGCGGGAGACGAGCAGTACTTC. It specifies CASTGGLAGDEQYF.

The V and J genes are TRBV19 and TRBJ1-1; TRBD1 agrees at 7 bases. Germline V lookup: CDR1 LNHDA, CDR2 SQIVND (reference sequence). The CDR3 extends over 15 amino acids. Unmatched junction bases numbered 13, after V lost 5 bases and J lost 7 bases. The CDR3: CASSSRDSALGEAFF. The CDR3 region has the DNA TGTGCCAGTAGTTCCCGGGACAGCGCTCTAGGTGAAGCTTTCTTT.